This TCR beta chain was obtained from a study of human T cells and chemical hapten exposure. Study in general: Patients having alopecia areata, totalis or universalis were mostly female. General observations from the study: After DPC sensitization, TCRs above 1 in 1000 frequency showed no change.

TCRdb used MiXCR to reprocess the RACE reads, holding one entry per CDR3 protein. The data show more than 85,000 distinct CDR3 sequences, with less than 40% seen just once and roughly 2.5% held by the top ten. This clonotype has only a few counts. Its cognate antigen is unknown. V was shortened by 6 bases and J by 4 bases, with 13 bases between the two germline ends. CDR3 length: 14 residues. Documented time point: patch test 3, about 24 weeks after DPC sensitization. Treatment here: therapeutic diphenylcyclopropenone sensitization with weekly scalp DPC. Every donor had alopecia and was 18 to 70 years old; all were suitable for DPC.

This sample comprised whole blood, obtained in connection with sensitization to the hapten diphenylcyclopropenone (DPC). The clonotype comes from a man between 40 and 49 years old with alopecia areata. Some clones in this sample may be carry-over from other donors' samples. This chain links TRBV12-3 or TRBV12-4 with TRBJ2-1; a weak D match, TRBD1 (6 bases). The CDR3 is CASSSSDRYNEQFF. The CDR3 DNA follows: TGTGCCAGCAGCTCTTCGGACAGATACAATGAGCAGTTCTTC.